This T cell receptor beta chain was sequenced in a study of cytomegalovirus exposure and HLA in healthy donors. Study-wide results and caveats: A few of the chains that were CMV-associated were confirmed in vitro to be specific for CMV antigens.

A remark on this clone: As yet, its antigen is unknown.

The table came from immunoSEQ multiplex PCR; TCRdb's copy has only in-frame clones and leaves some out. The sample lists some 200,000 clones, about nine tenths occurring once. The germline V gene has CDR1 MGHDK and CDR2 SYGVNS. V shed 4 bases and J 6 bases; nucleotides not matched to a gene: 8. The CDR3 has 17 amino acids. Sequencing was performed on PBMCs. The rearrangement uses TRBV25-1 and TRBJ2-2, with 13 positions matching TRBD2. The TCR originated in a man aged 25 to 40 in good health and CMV-seropositive. The CDR3 nucleotides are TGTGCCAGCAGTGGGCTTGGGGGACTAGCGGGACCCGGGGAGCTGTTTTTT. It translates to CASSGLGGLAGPGELFF.